This T cell receptor beta chain originates from a study of immune evolution from preneoplasia to lung adenocarcinoma. Background on the study: HLA loss of heterozygosity: over 5.5% AIS, about 15% MIA, roughly 30% ADC, none AAH.

The method was immunoSEQ multiplex PCR; TCRdb's version includes in-frame clones alone and lacks a portion of them. Seen here are about 5,600 clones, about 73% observed once, and the top ten hold over 9%. This TCR was sampled from a person between 55 and 80 years old with lung adenocarcinoma. Sequencing was performed on FFPE lung adenocarcinoma in situ tissue.

CDR3 sequence (DNA): TGTGCCAGCAGCCCCCGGGACAGGTACGAGCAGTACTTC. Its protein is CASSPRDRYEQYF. The rearrangement uses TRBV11-1 and TRBJ2-7; 8 positions agree with TRBD1. J was trimmed by 4 bases and V by 5 bases; bases with no gene match: 4. The CDR3 is 13 amino acids. Germline values: CDR1 SGHAT, CDR2 FQDESV (reference sequence).